This T cell receptor (beta chain) derives from a study of control samples from healthy donors and cancer patients. The CDR3 runs to 16 residues. V gave up 4 bases and J gave up 4 bases, with 17 bases separating them. The V gene's germline CDR1 is MNHNS and CDR2 SASEGT. Sequencing used immunoSEQ multiplex PCR; TCRdb keeps in-frame clones, though not all of them. The sample records about 71,000 clones, 89% being singletons. The sequenced sample was PBMCs. The sequence was obtained from a man aged 55 to 70 with lung cancer. The chain links TRBV6-1 to TRBJ1-5; perhaps TRBD1 as D (6 bases). CDR3 bases: TGTGCCAGCAGTGGGGTCGGGGGGGCATATAATCAGCCCCAGCATTTT. It is translated as CASSGVGGAYNQPQHF.